A single sample is the source of the 21 T cell receptor beta chains below, sequenced in a study of blood T cell repertoires in COVID-19. Repertoires were generated with immunoSEQ multiplex PCR, while TCRdb's copy carries only in-frame clones and drops some. The top ten clones hold about 17% of a sample with under 150,000 clones, around 89% of them seen once. The sample consisted of peripheral blood. The receptor source for this set is a man aged 45 to 65 with active or convalescent COVID-19.

The rearrangement joins TRBV19 to TRBJ2-2, with 10 bases matching TRBD1. The trim removed 10 bases at V and 4 bases at J, leaving 6 bases unmatched. CDR1 is LNHDA, CDR2 SQIVND, per germline (reference sequence). This CDR3 is built from 14 residues. The CDR3 is CATSGTGATGELFF. For the CDR3, the DNA is TGTGCCACCTCCGGGACAGGGGCCACCGGGGAGCTGTTTTTT.

CDR3 residues: CASRRTENTEAFF. The CDR3 DNA reads as TGTGCCAGCAGGCGGACAGAGAACACTGAAGCTTTCTTT. The V call is TRBV6-5, the J call TRBJ1-1; tentatively, D is TRBD1 (6 bases). V lost 6 bases and J lost 1, with 9 bases in between. Germline CDR1 reads MNHEY; CDR2 reads SVGAGI. CDR3 length: 13 residues.

V and J are TRBV27 and TRBJ2-5, with D perhaps matching TRBD1 (6 bases). Trimming took off 3 bases at V and 5 bases at J, with 10 bases between the two ends. The germline V gene encodes CDR1 MNHEY and CDR2 SMNVEV (reference sequence). The CDR3 has 13 amino acids. CDR3 sequence reads: CASSFWGQETQYF. The DNA for the CDR3 is TGTGCCAGCAGTTTTTGGGGGCAGGAGACCCAGTACTTC.

The rearrangement joins TRBV7-2 to TRBJ2-3; TRBD2 matches at 10 bases. CDR3 length equals 17 residues. Germline V gene sequence: CDR1 SGHTA, CDR2 FQGNSA. V lost 1 base, J lost 0 bases, and 4 bases stayed unmatched. CDR3: CASSLEASGGSTDTQYF. The CDR3 DNA sequence: TGTGCCAGCAGCTTAGAGGCTAGCGGGGGTAGCACAGATACGCAGTATTTT.

J is TRBJ1-1 and V is TRBV5-1, with 12 positions matching TRBD1. The CDR3 totals 15 residues. V shed 4 bases, J shed 7 bases, and the junction held 8 bases outside the gene matches. Germline assignment: CDR1 SGHRS and CDR2 YFSETQ. The CDR3 nucleotides read TGCGCCAGCAGCCCGGTCGGGACAGGGGGCAATGAAGCTTTCTTT. Encoded protein: CASSPVGTGGNEAFF. Combining the CDR3 with reference TRBV5-1 and TRBJ1-1 gives the whole variable domain KAGVTQTPRYLIKTRGQQVTLSCSPISGHRSVSWYQQTPGQGLQFLFEYFSETQRNKGNFPGRFSGRQFSNSRSEMNVSTLELGDSALYLCASSPVGTGGNEAFFGQGTRLTVV.

This clone showed up just once. This chain links TRBV15 with TRBJ1-2; D not resolved. V lost 0 bases, J lost 6 bases, and 14 bases lay in between. Germline V lookup: CDR1 LNHNV, CDR2 YYDKDF (reference sequence). The CDR3 spans 15 residues. DNA for the CDR3: TGTGCCACCAGCAGAGATCTAACGGGGTTTGATGGCTACACCTTC. This translates into CATSRDLTGFDGYTF.

This chain links TRBV5-1 with TRBJ1-4, with TRBD1 matching 9 bases. Per germline, CDR1 SGHRS and CDR2 YFSETQ. Germline trimming cut 1 base from V and 7 bases from J; bases unmatched to any gene: 2. The CDR3 length is 14 residues. The CDR3 spells CASSLRTGVEKLFF. In DNA form, the CDR3 reads TGCGCCAGCAGCTTGCGGACAGGGGTTGAAAAACTGTTTTTT.

This clone was recorded only once. V and J are TRBV30 and TRBJ2-1, with D possibly being TRBD2 (6 bases). The CDR3 has 16 amino acids. Deletions cut 3 bases from V and 0 bases from J, with 15 bases between. The V gene's germline CDR1 is GTSNPN and CDR2 SVGIG (reference sequence). CDR3 in DNA: TGTGCCTGGAGGGACCTTATAGCGGACTCCTACAATGAGCAGTTCTTC. Its translation is CAWRDLIADSYNEQFF.

The rearrangement uses TRBV10-3 and TRBJ2-2; 12 bases match TRBD1. V was pared by 7 bases and J by 7 bases, with 10 bases of the junction left unmatched. Germline-derived CDR1 and CDR2 are ENHRY and SYGVKD. The CDR3 covers 16 residues. The CDR3 DNA sequence: TGTGCCATCACACCGGGACAGGGGGCGAATCACGGGGAGCTGTTTTTT. Translation gives CAITPGQGANHGELFF.

J is TRBJ1-6 and V is TRBV4-2; D is uncertain. Germline assignment: CDR1 LGHNA and CDR2 YNFKEQ. The V end was cut by 0 bases, the J end by 0 bases, with 12 bases between. The CDR3 runs 18 residues. The CDR3, as DNA: TGTGCCAGCAGCCAAGATGAAACGGGTAACTCCTATAATTCACCCCTCCACTTT. This encodes CASSQDETGNSYNSPLHF.

J is TRBJ2-5 and V is TRBV11-2, with TRBD1 matching 10 bases. J lost 1 base, V lost 6 bases, and 5 bases had no gene match. This CDR3 has 15 amino acids. From germline, CDR1 is SGHAT and CDR2 FQNNGV. CDR3 residues: CASSLRTGGQETQYF. The CDR3 bases are TGTGCCAGCAGTTTAAGGACAGGGGGCCAAGAGACCCAGTACTTC.

CDR3 coding DNA: TGTGCCAGCAGCCCGACTGGGGGGAGAGAGACCCAGTACTTC. It is translated as CASSPTGGRETQYF. V gene TRBV6-5 combines with J gene TRBJ2-5, with D maybe TRBD2 (6 bases). The CDR3 covers 14 residues. V lost 6 bases and J lost 4, with 15 bases in between. Germline CDR1 reads MNHEY; CDR2 reads SVGAGI.

The chain recombines TRBV4-1 with TRBJ1-5; D is possibly TRBD1 (5 bases). Germline V gene lookup returns CDR1 MGHRA and CDR2 YSYEKL. This CDR3 is built from 17 residues. V was clipped by 0 bases and J by 0 bases, with 12 bases between them. In DNA, the CDR3 is TGCGCCAGCAGCCAAGAGACGACAGTTAATAGCAATCAGCCCCAGCATTTT. It yields the protein CASSQETTVNSNQPQHF.

This sequence joins TRBV25-1 and TRBJ1-1; TRBD1 is a possible D gene (6 bases). V gave up 8 bases and J gave up 4 bases, with 14 bases separating them. The germline CDR1 and CDR2 sequences are MGHDK and SYGVNS. The CDR3 length is 13 residues. CDR3 sequence reads: CASRSGVGTEAFF. In DNA, the CDR3 is TGTGCCAGCCGATCAGGGGTGGGCACTGAAGCTTTCTTT.

The V and J genes are TRBV19 and TRBJ1-5, with D possibly TRBD1 on 6 matching bases. The CDR3 totals 15 residues. Germline V lookup: CDR1 LNHDA, CDR2 SQIVND (reference sequence). Trimming pared 4 bases from V and 6 bases from J, leaving 16 bases between. Here the CDR3 reads CASSTTIRGFQPQHF. CDR3 DNA: TGTGCCAGTAGTACTACAATCAGGGGTTTTCAGCCCCAGCATTTT.

V usage is TRBV19 and J usage is TRBJ1-5; 7 bases match TRBD1. Losses at the gene ends were 5 bases for V and 3 bases for J; bases not matched to a gene: 10. The CDR3 contains 16 residues. Germline V lookup: CDR1 LNHDA, CDR2 SQIVND (reference sequence). The CDR3 spells CASSPDRELINQPQHF. The CDR3, as DNA: TGTGCCAGTAGTCCTGACAGGGAGTTGATCAATCAGCCCCAGCATTTT.

V usage is TRBV3-1 (or the pseudogene TRBV3-2) and J usage is TRBJ2-7; the match to TRBD1 covers 9 bases. This CDR3 has 17 amino acids. J was trimmed by 2 bases and V by 1 base; bases with no gene match: 9. Germline V gene data show CDR1 as LGHDT and CDR2 as YNNKEL (reference sequence). Written as DNA, the CDR3 is TGTGCCAGCAGCCAAGGGGGGGGACAGGGTCCCGCCTACGAGCAGTACTTC. It yields the protein CASSQGGGQGPAYEQYF.

This chain links TRBV18 with TRBJ2-5; D gene unclear. The V gene's germline CDR1 is KGHSH and CDR2 LQKENI. V was cut by 3 bases and J by 1 base, with 18 bases left in between. The CDR3 loop spans 17 amino acids. CDR3 bases: TGTGCCAGCTCACCGACCTCCCCGGGTGTAGGCCAAGAGACCCAGTACTTC. It translates to CASSPTSPGVGQETQYF.

The chain has TRBV5-1 and TRBJ2-7; D is undetermined. The CDR3 covers 15 residues. Germline V gene data show CDR1 as SGHRS and CDR2 as YFSETQ. Trimming stripped 0 bases from V and 7 bases from J, with 17 bases between. The CDR3 nucleotides are TGCGCCAGCAGCTTGGATGGCAGCGACGCAATGGAGCAGTACTTC. Protein sequence: CASSLDGSDAMEQYF.

This chain connects TRBV10-1 to TRBJ2-7; 11 bases are shared with TRBD2. Germline CDR1 reads WNHNN; CDR2 reads SYGVQD (reference sequence). V trimming: 4 bases; J trimming: 6 bases; junction bases outside the gene matches: 5. The CDR3 contains 14 residues. The CDR3 spells CASSATSGSSEQYF. The CDR3 nucleotides read TGCGCCAGCAGTGCCACTAGCGGGAGTAGCGAGCAGTACTTC.

This clone was seen once. The V call is TRBV24-1, the J call TRBJ2-1; D remains unclear. V shed 4 bases and J shed 10 bases, with 7 bases lying between them. From germline, CDR1 is KGHDR and CDR2 SFDVKD. The CDR3 is 11 residues long. CDR3 sequence reads: CATSEAEEQFF. The CDR3 nucleotides read TGTGCCACCAGTGAAGCTGAGGAGCAGTTCTTC.